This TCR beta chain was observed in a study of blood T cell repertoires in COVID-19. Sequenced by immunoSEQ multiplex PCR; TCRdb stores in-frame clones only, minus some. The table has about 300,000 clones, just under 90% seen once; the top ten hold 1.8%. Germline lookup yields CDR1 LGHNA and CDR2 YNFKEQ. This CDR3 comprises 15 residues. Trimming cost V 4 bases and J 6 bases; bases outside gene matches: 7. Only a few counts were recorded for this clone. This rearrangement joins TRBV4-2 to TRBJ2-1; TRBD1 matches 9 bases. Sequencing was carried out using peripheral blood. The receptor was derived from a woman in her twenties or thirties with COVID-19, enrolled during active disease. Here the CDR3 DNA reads TGTGCCAGCAGCCCTCTGGACAGGGGTGGCAATGAGCAGTTCTTC. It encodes CASSPLDRGGNEQFF.